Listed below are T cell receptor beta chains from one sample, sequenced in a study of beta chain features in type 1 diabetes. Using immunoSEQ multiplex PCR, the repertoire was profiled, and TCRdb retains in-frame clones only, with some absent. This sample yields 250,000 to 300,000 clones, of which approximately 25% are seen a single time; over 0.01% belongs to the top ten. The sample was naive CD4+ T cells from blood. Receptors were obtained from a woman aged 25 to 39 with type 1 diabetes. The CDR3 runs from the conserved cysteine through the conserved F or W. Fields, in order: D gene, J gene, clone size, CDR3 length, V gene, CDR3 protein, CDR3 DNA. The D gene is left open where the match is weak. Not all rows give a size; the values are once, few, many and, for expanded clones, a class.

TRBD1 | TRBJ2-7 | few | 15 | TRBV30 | CAWSDDQDRGPEQYF | TGTGCCTGGAGTGATGATCAGGACAGGGGGCCCGAGCAGTACTTC
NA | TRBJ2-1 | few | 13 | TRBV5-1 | CASSLVSNNEQFF | TGCGCCAGCAGCTTGGTTTCCAACAATGAGCAGTTCTTC
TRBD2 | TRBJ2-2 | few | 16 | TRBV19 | CASQLAGHYNTGELFF | TGTGCCAGTCAACTAGCGGGACACTATAACACCGGGGAGCTGTTTTTT
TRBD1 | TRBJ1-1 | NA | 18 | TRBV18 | CASSPSIGQGAQNTEAFF | TGTGCCAGCTCACCAAGTATCGGACAGGGGGCCCAGAACACTGAAGCTTTCTTT
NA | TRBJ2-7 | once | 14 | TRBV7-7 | CASSLEQGAYEQYF | TGTGCTAGCAGCTTAGAACAGGGTGCCTACGAGCAGTACTTC
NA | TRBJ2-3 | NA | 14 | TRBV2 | CASSVQQVTDTQYF | TGTGCCAGCAGTGTTCAACAGGTCACAGATACGCAGTATTTT
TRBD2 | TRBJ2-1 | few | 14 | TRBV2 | CASKTSARFNEQFF | TGTGCCAGCAAGACTAGCGCAAGGTTCAATGAGCAGTTCTTC
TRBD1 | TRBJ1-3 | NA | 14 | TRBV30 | CAWTTTGVGNTIYF | TGTGCCTGGACCACAACAGGGGTCGGAAACACCATATATTTT
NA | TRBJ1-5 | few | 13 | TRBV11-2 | CASSLSGYQPQHF | TGTGCCAGCAGCTTATCGGGTTATCAGCCCCAGCATTTT
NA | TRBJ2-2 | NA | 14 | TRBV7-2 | CASSLNSGSGELFF | TGTGCCAGCAGCCTCAATTCGGGGTCCGGGGAGCTGTTTTTT
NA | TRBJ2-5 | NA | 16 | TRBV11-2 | CASSLVRGALGETQYF | TGTGCCAGCAGCTTAGTCCGGGGGGCGCTGGGGGAGACCCAGTACTTC
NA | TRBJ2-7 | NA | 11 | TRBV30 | CAWGAFYEQYF | TGTGCCTGGGGGGCCTTCTACGAGCAGTACTTC
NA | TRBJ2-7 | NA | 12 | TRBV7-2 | CASSLEGLQQYF | TGTGCCAGCAGCTTAGAGGGGCTCCAGCAGTACTTC
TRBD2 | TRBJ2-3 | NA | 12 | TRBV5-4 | CASQRGTDTQYF | TGTGCCAGCCAGCGGGGTACAGATACGCAGTATTTT
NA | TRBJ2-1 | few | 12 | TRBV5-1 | CASSLLDNEQFF | TGCGCCAGCAGCTTGTTAGACAATGAGCAGTTCTTC
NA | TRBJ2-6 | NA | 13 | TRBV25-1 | CASSVTGANVLTF | TGTGCCAGCAGTGTAACTGGGGCCAACGTCCTGACTTTC
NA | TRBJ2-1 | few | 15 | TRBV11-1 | CASSHALPGRGEQFF | TGTGCCAGCAGCCATGCACTACCGGGTCGGGGTGAGCAGTTCTTC
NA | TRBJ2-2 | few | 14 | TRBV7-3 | CASSLQENTGELFF | TGTGCCAGCAGCCTACAGGAGAACACCGGGGAGCTGTTTTTT
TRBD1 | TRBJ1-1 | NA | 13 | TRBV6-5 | CAIRDRTNTEAFF | TGTGCCATACGGGACAGGACGAACACTGAAGCTTTCTTT
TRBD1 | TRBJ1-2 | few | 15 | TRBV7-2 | CASKQAGTVIYGYTF | TGTGCCAGCAAACAAGCAGGGACAGTGATCTATGGCTACACCTTC
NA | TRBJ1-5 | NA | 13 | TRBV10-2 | CASTPRGDQPQHF | TGCGCCAGCACGCCCAGGGGTGATCAGCCCCAGCATTTT
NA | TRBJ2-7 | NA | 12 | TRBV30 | CAWSVGAAEQYF | TGTGCCTGGAGTGTAGGGGCAGCCGAGCAGTACTTC
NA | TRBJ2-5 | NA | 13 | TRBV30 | CAWSEGLGETQYF | TGTGCCTGGAGTGAGGGGCTTGGAGAGACCCAGTACTTC
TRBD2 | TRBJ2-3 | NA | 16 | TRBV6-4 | CASSDRGSGSVDTQYF | TGTGCCAGCAGTGACCGGGGTAGCGGGAGCGTAGATACGCAGTATTTT
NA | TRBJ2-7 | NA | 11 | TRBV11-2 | CASSFHYEQYF | TGTGCCAGCAGCTTCCACTACGAGCAGTACTTC
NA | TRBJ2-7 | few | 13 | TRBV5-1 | CASSLEWTNEQYF | TGCGCCAGCAGCTTGGAATGGACTAACGAGCAGTACTTC
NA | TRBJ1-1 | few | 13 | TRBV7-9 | CASSWGEDTEAFF | TGTGCCAGCAGCTGGGGAGAGGACACTGAAGCTTTCTTT
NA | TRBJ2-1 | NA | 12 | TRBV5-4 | CATTKQGNEQFF | TGTGCCACCACCAAACAGGGTAATGAGCAGTTCTTC
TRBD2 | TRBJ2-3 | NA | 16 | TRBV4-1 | CASTLGLAGVADTQYF | TGCGCCAGCACCCTGGGACTAGCGGGAGTCGCAGATACGCAGTATTTT
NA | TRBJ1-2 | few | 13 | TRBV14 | CASSRIANYGYTF | TGTGCCAGCAGCCGAATAGCTAACTATGGCTACACCTTC
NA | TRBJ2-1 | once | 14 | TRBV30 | CAWSRGENYNEQFF | TGTGCCTGGAGTCGGGGTGAGAACTACAATGAGCAGTTCTTC
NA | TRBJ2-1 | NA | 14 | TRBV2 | CASSALSSYNEQFF | TGTGCCAGCAGTGCATTGAGCTCCTACAATGAGCAGTTCTTC
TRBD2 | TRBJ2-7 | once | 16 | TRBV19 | CASSISPLAGKGEQYF | TGTGCCAGTAGTATATCCCCGCTAGCGGGAAAGGGCGAGCAGTACTTC
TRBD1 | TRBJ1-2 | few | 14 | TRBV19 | CASSRGLQNYGYTF | TGTGCCAGTAGCAGGGGGCTTCAGAACTATGGCTACACCTTC
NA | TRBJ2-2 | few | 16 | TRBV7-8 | CASSLPRWRPTGELFF | TGTGCCAGCAGCTTGCCGCGGTGGCGGCCAACCGGGGAGCTGTTTTTT
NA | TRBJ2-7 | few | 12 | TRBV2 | CASSLSALEQYF | TGTGCCAGCAGCTTAAGCGCCCTGGAGCAGTACTTC
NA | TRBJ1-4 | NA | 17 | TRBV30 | CAWSPISGLAHNEKLFF | TGTGCCTGGAGTCCCATATCTGGACTTGCGCATAATGAAAAACTGTTTTTT
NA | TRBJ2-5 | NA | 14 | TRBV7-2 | CASSLRVSQETQYF | TGTGCCAGCAGCTTACGGGTTTCCCAAGAGACCCAGTACTTC
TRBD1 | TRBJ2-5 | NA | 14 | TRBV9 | CASSVGPGGETQYF | TGTGCCAGCAGCGTAGGTCCAGGGGGAGAGACCCAGTACTTC
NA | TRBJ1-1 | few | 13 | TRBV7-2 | CASGDGGDTEAFF | TGTGCCAGCGGGGACGGGGGGGACACTGAAGCTTTCTTT
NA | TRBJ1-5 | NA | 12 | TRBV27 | CASTPLCQPQHF | TGTGCCAGCACCCCCCTTTGTCAGCCCCAGCATTTT
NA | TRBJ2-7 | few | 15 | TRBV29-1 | CSVAGRRPGPYEQYF | TGCAGCGTTGCAGGGCGACGGCCGGGCCCCTACGAGCAGTACTTC
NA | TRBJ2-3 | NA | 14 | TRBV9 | CASSKRGEADTQYF | TGTGCCAGCAGCAAGAGAGGGGAGGCAGATACGCAGTATTTT
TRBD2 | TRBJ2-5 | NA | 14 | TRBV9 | CASSPGTSGETQYF | TGTGCCAGCAGCCCCGGGACTAGCGGGGAGACCCAGTACTTC
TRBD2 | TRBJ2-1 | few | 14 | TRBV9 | CASSVRREVNEQFF | TGTGCCAGCAGCGTAAGGCGGGAGGTCAATGAGCAGTTCTTC
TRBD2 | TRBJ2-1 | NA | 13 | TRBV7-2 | CASSLRLAGEQFF | TGTGCCAGCAGCTTAAGACTAGCGGGTGAGCAGTTCTTC
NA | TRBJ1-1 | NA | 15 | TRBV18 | CASSPSTAMNTEAFF | TGTGCCAGCTCACCCTCGACAGCCATGAACACTGAAGCTTTCTTT
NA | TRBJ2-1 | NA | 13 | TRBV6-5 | CASSYSRWNEQFF | TGTGCCAGCAGTTATAGTCGGTGGAATGAGCAGTTCTTC
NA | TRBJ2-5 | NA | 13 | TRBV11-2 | CASSSVSGETQYF | TGTGCCAGCAGCTCGGTTTCAGGAGAGACCCAGTACTTC
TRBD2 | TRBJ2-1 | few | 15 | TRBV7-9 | CASSELAGSYNEQFF | TGTGCCAGCAGTGAACTAGCGGGCTCCTACAATGAGCAGTTCTTC
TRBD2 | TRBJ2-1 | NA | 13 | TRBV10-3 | CAINGGRGNEQFF | TGTGCCATCAATGGCGGGAGGGGTAATGAGCAGTTCTTC
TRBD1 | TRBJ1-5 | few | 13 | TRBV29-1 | CSSRQGDNQPQHF | TGCAGCTCAAGACAGGGGGATAATCAGCCCCAGCATTTT
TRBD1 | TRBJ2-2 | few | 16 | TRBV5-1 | CASSSGQGASTGELFF | TGCGCCAGCAGCTCGGGACAGGGGGCGAGCACCGGGGAGCTGTTTTTT
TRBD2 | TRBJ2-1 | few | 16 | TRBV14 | CASSQDSGSLFNEQFF | TGTGCCAGCAGCCAAGATAGCGGGTCGCTCTTCAATGAGCAGTTCTTC